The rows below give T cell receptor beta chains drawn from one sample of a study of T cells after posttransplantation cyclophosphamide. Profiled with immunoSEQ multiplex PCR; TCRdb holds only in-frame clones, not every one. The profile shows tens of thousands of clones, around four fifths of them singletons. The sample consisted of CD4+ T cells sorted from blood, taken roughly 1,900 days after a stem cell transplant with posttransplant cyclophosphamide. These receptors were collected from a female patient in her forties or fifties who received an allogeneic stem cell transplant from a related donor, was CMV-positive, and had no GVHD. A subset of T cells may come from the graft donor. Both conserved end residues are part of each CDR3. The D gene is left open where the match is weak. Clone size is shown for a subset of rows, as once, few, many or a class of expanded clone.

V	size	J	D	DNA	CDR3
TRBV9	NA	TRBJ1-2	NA	TGTGCCAGCAGCGTAGACGGGTTTGGCTACACCTTC	CASSVDGFGYTF
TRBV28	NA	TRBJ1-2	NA	TGTGCCAGCAGTTTACCCAAATTCGCAGGACAGAACTATGGCTACACCTTC	CASSLPKFAGQNYGYTF
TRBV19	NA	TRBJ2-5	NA	TGTGCCAGTAGTAATGGGGGGAGCGAAGAGACCCAGTACTTC	CASSNGGSEETQYF
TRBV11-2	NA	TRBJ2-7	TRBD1	TGTGCCAGCAGCCAGGACAGGGATACGTGGCAGTACTTC	CASSQDRDTWQYF
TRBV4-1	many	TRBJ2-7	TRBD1	TGCGCCAGCAGCACCCGGACAGGAACCTACGAGCAGTACTTC	CASSTRTGTYEQYF
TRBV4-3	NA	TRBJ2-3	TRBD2	TGCGCCAGCAGCCACAGCCTAGCGGGGGCGCTCACAGATACGCAGTATTTT	CASSHSLAGALTDTQYF
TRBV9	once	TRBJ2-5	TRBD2	TGTGCCAGCAGCGCCGATAGCGGGGAGCAAGAGACCCAGTACTTC	CASSADSGEQETQYF
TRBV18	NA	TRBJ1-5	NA	TGTGCCAGCTCACCCGGACAGTTGATAAGCGATAATCAGCCCCAGCATTTT	CASSPGQLISDNQPQHF
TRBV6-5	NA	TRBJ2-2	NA	TGTGCCAGCAGGGGAACAGGGTACACCGGGGAGCTGTTTTTT	CASRGTGYTGELFF
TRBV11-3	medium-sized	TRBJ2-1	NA	TGTGCCAGCAGCCCCGGGACACTACCCGAGGATGAGCAGTTCTTC	CASSPGTLPEDEQFF
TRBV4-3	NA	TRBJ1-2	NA	TGCGCCAGCAGCCAAGAGGGGGCCAACTATGGCTACACCTTC	CASSQEGANYGYTF
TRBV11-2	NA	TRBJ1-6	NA	TGTGCCAGCAGCCTGGGCAGGGGCGGGAATTCACCCCTCCACTTT	CASSLGRGGNSPLHF
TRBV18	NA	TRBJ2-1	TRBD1	TGTGCCAGCTCACTTAGGGGACAGGGAGTTCATGAGCAGTTCTTC	CASSLRGQGVHEQFF
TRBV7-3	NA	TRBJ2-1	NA	TGTGCCAGCAGCATCCTTGGTGGGGCCTCCTACAATGAGCAGTTCTTC	CASSILGGASYNEQFF
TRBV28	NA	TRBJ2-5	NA	TGTGCCTCTAGGTCCTGGGAGACCCAGTACTTC	CASRSWETQYF
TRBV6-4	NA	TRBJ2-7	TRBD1	TGTGCCAGCAGTGACGGGACAGCCTCCTACGAGCAGTACTTC	CASSDGTASYEQYF
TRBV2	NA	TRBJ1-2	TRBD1	TGTGCCAGCAGTGAATTTGCAGGGGGCTATGGCTACACCTTC	CASSEFAGGYGYTF
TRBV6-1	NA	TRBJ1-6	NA	TGTGCCAGCAGTGAACCGACAGGCTTGGTTTCACCCCTCCACTTT	CASSEPTGLVSPLHF
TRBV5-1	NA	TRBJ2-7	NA	TGCGCCAGCAGCACCTCCTCGACTCGAGACTCCTACGAGCAGTACTTC	CASSTSSTRDSYEQYF
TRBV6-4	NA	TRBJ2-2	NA	TGTGCCAGCAGTGAATTTGGTTCAGGTCCGAACACCGGGGAGCTGTTTTTT	CASSEFGSGPNTGELFF
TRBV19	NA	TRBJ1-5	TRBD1	TGTGCCAGTAGTATCGACAGGGGCTACAATCAGCCCCAGCATTTT	CASSIDRGYNQPQHF
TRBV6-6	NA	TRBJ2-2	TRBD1	TGTGCCAGCAGTTTTTACAGGGGGCGGGTCGGGGAGCTGTTTTTT	CASSFYRGRVGELFF
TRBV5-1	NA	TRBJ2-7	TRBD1	TGCGCCAGCAGCTTGGGCGGACAGGGGGCGGGTGAGCAGTACTTC	CASSLGGQGAGEQYF
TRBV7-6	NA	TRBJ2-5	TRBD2	TGTGCCAGCAGCTTAGCGAGCGGGGGGGCCAGAGAGACCCAGTACTTC	CASSLASGGARETQYF
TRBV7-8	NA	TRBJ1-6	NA	TGTGCCAGCAGCTTAGCTCAGTATAATTCACCCCTCCACTTT	CASSLAQYNSPLHF
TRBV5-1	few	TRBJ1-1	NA	TGCGCCAGCAGCCTAGAGTACATGAACACTGAAGCTTTCTTT	CASSLEYMNTEAFF
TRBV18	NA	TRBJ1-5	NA	TGTGCCAGCTCACCTAGCGCGGATAATCAGCCCCAGCATTTT	CASSPSADNQPQHF
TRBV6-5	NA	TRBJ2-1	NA	TGTGCCAGCAGTTATAGGGGGTTTGAGCAGTTCTTC	CASSYRGFEQFF
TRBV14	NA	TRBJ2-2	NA	TGTGCCAGCAGACGTGACATGGTCGCCGGGGAGCTGTTTTTT	CASRRDMVAGELFF
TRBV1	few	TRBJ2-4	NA	TGCACCAGCAGCCAAGACAGGGGAGCCAAAAACATTCAGTACTTC	CTSSQDRGAKNIQYF
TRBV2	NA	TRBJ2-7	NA	TGTGCCAGCAGTTCACCGGGAGCGAGCTACGAGCAGTACTTC	CASSSPGASYEQYF
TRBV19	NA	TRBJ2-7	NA	TGTGCCAGTAGTATACAGGGCCTCTCCTACGAGCAGTACTTC	CASSIQGLSYEQYF